The 15 T cell receptor beta chains presented below share a single source sample, sequenced in a study of blood T cells in healthy people across ages. Combining a sample-barcoded 5' primer with a J-beta primer mix, a second PCR ran for roughly 7 to 11 cycles. One entry per CDR3 protein, called by TCRdb with MiXCR from the 5' RACE reads. This table holds more than 800,000 distinct CDR3 sequences, under 35% found once. Sequenced input: blood. Source of these receptors: a woman of 80 years or more in good health.

This clonotype was found a few times. This chain links TRBV6-5 with TRBJ1-1; a weak D match, TRBD1 (5 bases). CDR1 is MNHEY and CDR2 is SVGAGI in the germline V gene. There are 12 residues in the CDR3. V gave up 7 bases and J gave up 7 bases, with 13 bases separating them. The CDR3 DNA sequence: TGTGCCAGCAAGGGGTCCACCCATGAAGCTTTCTTT. Protein product: CASKGSTHEAFF.

This clonotype was detected only a few times. The rearrangement links TRBV29-1 to TRBJ1-1, with 7 bases matching TRBD1. V was clipped by 6 bases and J by 3 bases; unmatched bases: 7. CDR3 length equals 13 residues. CDR1 is SQVTM, CDR2 ANQGSEA, per germline. The CDR3 loop reads CSVVTTGDTEAFF. DNA for the CDR3: TGCAGCGTCGTGACTACAGGGGACACTGAAGCTTTCTTT.

The chain uses TRBV10-3 and TRBJ1-2, with TRBD1 matching over 7 bases. The CDR3 runs 11 residues. Trimming at V came to 7 bases and at J to 5 bases, leaving 1 base not matched to a gene. CDR1 is ENHRY and CDR2 is SYGVKD in the germline V gene. CDR3 bases: TGTGCCATCACAGGGGGTTATGGCTACACCTTC. As protein: CAITGGYGYTF.

The sample holds many counts of this clonotype. This chain links TRBV5-5 with TRBJ1-2; 9 positions match TRBD1. V gave up 1 base and J gave up 6 bases; unmatched junction bases: 4. This CDR3 is built from 14 residues. Germline V lookup: CDR1 SGHKS, CDR2 YYEKEE (reference sequence). The CDR3 spells CASSLPDRGNGYTF. The CDR3 nucleotides read TGTGCCAGCAGCTTGCCGGACAGGGGAAATGGCTACACCTTC.

This chain uses TRBV27 with TRBJ2-3; D not certain. This CDR3 comprises 13 residues. Trimming pared 6 bases from V and 4 bases from J, leaving 11 bases between. Looked up from germline, CDR1 is MNHEY and CDR2 is SMNVEV (reference sequence). The chain's CDR3 is CASSPFGADTQYF. As DNA, the CDR3 is TGTGCCAGCAGCCCATTTGGGGCAGATACGCAGTATTTT.

Ten or more counts support this clonotype. V is TRBV6-5 and J is TRBJ2-5, with D possibly called TRBD1 or TRBD2 (5 bases each). Trimming took off 6 bases at V and 2 bases at J, with 19 bases between the two ends. Germline CDR1 reads MNHEY; CDR2 reads SVGAGI. CDR3 length equals 16 residues. The CDR3 region is CASRAGRGMWQETQYF. For the CDR3, the DNA is TGTGCCAGCAGGGCCGGACGGGGCATGTGGCAAGAGACCCAGTACTTC.

The genes are TRBV5-6 and TRBJ2-1; TRBD1 might be the D (6 bases). The CDR3 has 13 residues. Trimming cost V 4 bases and J 15 bases, with 20 bases left between them. Germline loops: CDR1 SGHDT, CDR2 YYEEEE. CDR3 protein: CASSEGEVRRRFF. Here the CDR3 DNA reads TGTGCCAGCAGCGAGGGGGAAGTACGAAGACGGTTCTTC.

This clonotype occurred a few times. The chain has TRBV28 and TRBJ1-2; D may be TRBD1 (6 bases). The V end lost 6 bases, the J end lost 8 bases, and 10 bases lay between the germline ends. There are 11 residues in the CDR3. Per germline, CDR1 MDHEN and CDR2 SYDVKM. CDR3: CASRNRAGYTF. The CDR3 DNA is TGTGCCAGCAGGAACAGGGCCGGCTACACCTTC.

Of note for this clonotype: Possible read error: a much larger clone is one base away. V and J are TRBV7-2 and TRBJ1-2, with D unclear. This CDR3 contains 14 residues. V was trimmed by 3 bases and J by 7 bases, leaving 15 bases between them. CDR1 and CDR2 from the germline V gene are SGHTA and FQGNSA. CDR3 in DNA: TGTGCCAGCAGCTTCCCAGGTGTCCTCTGTGGCTACACCTTC. Translated, it gives CASSFPGVLCGYTF.

V gene TRBV5-1 combines with J gene TRBJ2-3; a weak D match, TRBD1 (5 bases). There are 14 residues in the CDR3. CDR1 and CDR2 from the germline V gene are SGHRS and YFSETQ. V lost 3 bases and J 3 bases, leaving 11 bases between the germline ends. DNA of the CDR3: TGCGCCAGCAGCTGGGGCAGGGTTACAGATACGCAGTATTTT. Translated: CASSWGRVTDTQYF.

V gene TRBV9 combines with J gene TRBJ1-6; D possibly corresponds to TRBD1 (5 bases). The V end lost 0 bases, the J end lost 8 bases, and 12 bases lay between the germline ends. The CDR3 runs to 15 residues. Germline lookup yields CDR1 SGDLS and CDR2 YYNGEE. This CDR3 is CASSVGVRDDSPLHF. CDR3 in DNA: TGTGCCAGCAGCGTAGGGGTCAGGGATGATTCACCCCTCCACTTT.

Comments on this clonotype: A read error may be the cause here, since a much bigger clone is one base away. The chain uses TRBV4-1 and TRBJ2-7, with 8 positions matching TRBD1. V lost 0 bases to trimming and J lost 2 bases; unmatched junction nucleotides: 6. The germline V gene has CDR1 MGHRA and CDR2 YSYEKL. This CDR3 spans 16 amino acids. The CDR3 protein is CASSQDWDRSAYEQYF. The CDR3 DNA is TGCGCCAGCAGCCAAGATTGGGACAGGAGCGCCTACGAGCAGTACTTC.

A word on this clonotype: A much larger clone differs from this one at a single base, so this may be a read error. V usage is TRBV7-2 and J usage is TRBJ2-5, with 7 bases that match TRBD1. The CDR3 spans 15 residues. The J segment lost 0 bases and the V segment lost 5 bases, leaving 6 bases of the junction unmatched. Looked up from germline, CDR1 is SGHTA and CDR2 is FQGNSA. The CDR3: CTSSAGTVYQETQYF. Here the CDR3 DNA reads TGTACCAGCAGCGCTGGGACAGTCTACCAAGAGACCCAGTACTTC. Combining the CDR3 with reference TRBV7-2 and TRBJ2-5 gives the whole variable domain GAGVSQSPSNKVTEKGKDVELRCDPISGHTALYWYRQSLGQGLEFLIYFQGNSAPDKSGLPSDRFSAERTGGSVSTLTIQRTQQEDSAVYLCTSSAGTVYQETQYFGPGTRLLVL.

This clonotype showed up just a few times. The chain uses TRBV20-1 and TRBJ1-1, with 8 bases that match TRBD1. V lost 0 bases to trimming and J lost 4 bases; unmatched junction nucleotides: 7. In germline, CDR1 is DFQATT, CDR2 SNEGSKA (reference sequence). The CDR3 runs to 15 residues. CDR3 sequence: CSARDPATGGTEAFF. Here the CDR3 DNA reads TGCAGTGCTAGAGATCCTGCCACAGGGGGCACTGAAGCTTTCTTT.

Worth noting for this clonotype: No conserved phenylalanine or tryptophan ends this CDR3, so it is likely a read error. Because the CDR3's place on the DNA is in doubt, the DNA is left out and the CDR3 is given as listed by TCRdb. The rearrangement uses TRBV10-3 and TRBJ2-1; the table assigns TRBD1, which was not confirmed against the DNA. The CDR3 is made up of 12 amino acids, end residues included. The germline V gene encodes CDR1 ENHRY and CDR2 SYGVKD. The CDR3 is CAISESIRGEFL.